These 4 T cell receptor beta chains originate from one sample sequenced in a study of blood T cell repertoires in COVID-19. TCRdb's table, derived via immunoSEQ multiplex PCR, lists solely in-frame clones and lacks some. The sample holds tens of thousands of clones, more than 75% seen once. The sequencing sample was made of peripheral blood. These receptors originate from a woman aged 80 or over with acute or convalescent COVID-19.

The gene calls are TRBV2 and TRBJ1-1; the match to TRBD1 covers 10 bases. Germline-derived CDR1 and CDR2 are SNHLY and FYNNEI. The CDR3 extends over 15 amino acids. V shed 7 bases and J 5 bases; nucleotides not matched to a gene: 10. The CDR3 DNA reads as TGTGCCAGCACTATTGACAGGGGGCGTTTGACTGAAGCTTTCTTT. This sequence encodes CASTIDRGRLTEAFF.

The rearrangement uses TRBV7-9 and TRBJ2-2, with a possible D match to TRBD1 (6 bases). V shed 2 bases and J shed 5 bases, with 9 bases lying between them. The CDR3 spans 14 residues. Germline V gives CDR1 SEHNR, CDR2 FQNEAQ (reference sequence). The DNA of the CDR3 is TGTGCCAGCAGCTTAATCGGACAGACCGGGGAGCTGTTTTTT. This translates into CASSLIGQTGELFF.

The chain is built from TRBV30 and TRBJ2-2; 7 nucleotides agree with TRBD1. CDR1 GTSNPN and CDR2 SVGIG come from the germline V gene (reference sequence). CDR3 size: 15 residues. Trimming took 1 base from V and 5 from J; bases not matched to a gene: 7. The CDR3 is CAWSDLKGATGELFF. CDR3 nucleotides: TGTGCCTGGAGTGACTTGAAGGGGGCGACCGGGGAGCTGTTTTTT.

This chain uses TRBV7-9 with TRBJ1-4; 7 bases match TRBD1. The CDR3 is 17 residues long. Trimming cost V 5 bases and J 4 bases; bases outside gene matches: 13. The germline CDR1 and CDR2 sequences are SEHNR and FQNEAQ (reference sequence). CDR3 sequence: CASSERTRTGNNEKLFF. Here the CDR3 DNA reads TGTGCCAGCAGCGAAAGGACCAGGACAGGAAATAATGAAAAACTGTTTTTT.